Listed below are T cell receptor beta chains from one sample, sequenced in a study of cytomegalovirus exposure and HLA in healthy donors. The protocol was immunoSEQ multiplex PCR, while the TCRdb copy is restricted to in-frame clones and leaves out a portion. Its clone listing holds some 140,000 clones. What was sequenced was PBMCs. The receptor source for this set is a woman between 35 and 50 years old in good health and CMV-seronegative. CDR3s include the opening cysteine and the closing phenylalanine or tryptophan. A D gene is named only where the DNA matches it firmly.

CDR3: CASSPETDSPLHF
DNA: TGTGCCAGCTCACCAGAGACAGATTCACCCCTCCACTTT
J: TRBJ1-6
D: .
V: TRBV18

CDR3: CASSLTSGGPNEQFF
DNA: TGTGCCAGCAGCTTAACTAGCGGGGGACCTAATGAGCAGTTCTTC
J: TRBJ2-1
D: TRBD2
V: TRBV7-3

CDR3: CASSLNPGANYGYTF
DNA: TGTGCCAGCAGCCTCAATCCGGGAGCTAACTATGGCTACACCTTC
J: TRBJ1-2
D: .
V: TRBV27

CDR3: CASSLPPSSTDTQYF
DNA: TGTGCCAGCAGCTTGCCCCCTTCTAGCACAGATACGCAGTATTTT
J: TRBJ2-3
D: .
V: TRBV5-5

CDR3: CASSREDEQFF
DNA: TGTGCCAGCAGCCGGGAGGATGAGCAGTTCTTC
J: TRBJ2-1
D: TRBD2
V: TRBV9

CDR3: CASLAGGYTGELFF
DNA: TGTGCCAGCCTCGCGGGGGGGTACACCGGGGAGCTGTTTTTT
J: TRBJ2-2
D: TRBD2
V: TRBV7-9

CDR3: CASSYTRQGHPTDTQYF
DNA: TGTGCCAGCAGCTACACACGACAGGGACACCCCACAGATACGCAGTATTTT
J: TRBJ2-3
D: TRBD1
V: TRBV9

CDR3: CASSPADRGGKETQYF
DNA: TGTGCCAGCAGCCCGGCCGACAGGGGGGGAAAAGAGACCCAGTACTTC
J: TRBJ2-5
D: TRBD1
V: TRBV11-2

CDR3: CASSRTGGDWEKLFF
DNA: TGTGCCAGCAGCCGTACAGGGGGGGACTGGGAAAAACTGTTTTTT
J: TRBJ1-4
D: TRBD1
V: TRBV28

CDR3: CATSNPPERGYTF
DNA: TGTGCCACCAGCAACCCCCCAGAGCGCGGCTACACCTTC
J: TRBJ1-2
D: .
V: TRBV15